This TCR beta chain was identified in a study of cytomegalovirus exposure and HLA in healthy donors listed by TCRdb under 2017. For context, the study as a whole: A later analysis indicated that the 130 or so validation repertoires were generated on the platform also employed for the 666 repertoires of the first cohort. The study was designed to test whether signatures of past pathogen exposure could be identified by cataloging public T cell receptors. To predict cytomegalovirus infection status, the study combined high-throughput TCR immunosequencing, statistical association of individual TCRs with disease status, and machine learning. Along with the approximately 650-subject first cohort, a separate validation cohort of over a hundred different subjects was used. The study at large found these results: All 120 or so repertoires were used to score co-occurrence in the validation cohort in a later analysis, because that analysis had no HLA typing for the cohort. While some public TCRs were present in many individuals, most TCR sequences turned up only very rarely across donors. The study listed 150 to 200 TCR beta chains as associated with cytomegalovirus. According to the authors, the approach could potentially be generalized to other disease states and immunological phenotypes. A few of the identified cytomegalovirus-associated TCR beta chains were confirmed in vitro to be specific for cytomegalovirus antigens. In both the original and validation cohorts, the classifier was reported to diagnose cytomegalovirus status with high specificity and sensitivity. In a later analysis, TCRs clustered in the first cohort were found to also tend to co-occur in the 130 or so validation repertoires, with approximately 95% of cluster scores above 0.

The CDR3 numbers 11 residues from cysteine through phenylalanine. The only DNA kept is the CDR3, 33 bases in frame from the first base. V sheds 3 bases and J sheds 3 bases, leaving 2 bases between their ends. Reading the germline V gene gives CDR1 SGHRS and CDR2 YFSETQ. This clone was recorded a few times. Its antigen target is currently unknown. No clone much larger than this one lies a single base away; base qualities are absent. The donors belonged to the validation cohort of approximately 130 subjects, which was separate from the approximately 680-subject first cohort. Preparation of the library involved the immunoSEQ multiplex PCR assay. Concerning the study's data processing: A statistical classification framework was built for diagnosing cytomegalovirus status from the catalog of TCR beta chain sequences. TCRdb took over this immuneACCESS table, retaining in-frame rearrangements with V and J assigned. Such tables are incomplete; in checked studies, under half of the missing clones stem from an unresolved V gene, and the remainder is unexplained. That table furnishes V, J and clone size, whereas the DNA furnished D and trimming. Counted in this sample were approximately 120,000 clones; around 94% of them appeared once. Jointly, the top ten make up under 1.5% of the sample.

Recombination connected TRBV5-1 to TRBJ2-3, with no D gene named confidently. Sequencing input: PBMCs. This TCR came from a woman between 18 and 30 years old in good health and CMV-seronegative. CDR3 reads: CASSSTDTQYF. At the DNA level, the sequence is TGCGCCAGCAGCTCTACAGATACGCAGTATTTT.